Listed below are T cell receptor beta chains from one sample, sequenced in a study of blood T cell repertoires in COVID-19. TCRdb keeps only in-frame clones here, not all; method: immunoSEQ multiplex PCR. The data contain roughly 200,000 clones, around nine tenths of them singletons. The sample comprised PBMCs or T cells enriched from blood (not recorded which). Receptors originate from a woman in her twenties or thirties who had been exposed to COVID-19. Each CDR3 is given with its conserved first and last residue. D genes are given only for firm matches. Only part of the rows carry a size: once, few, many, or a class if the clone is expanded.

D gene	V gene	clone size	J gene	CDR3 DNA	CDR3 protein
TRBD1	TRBV30	.	TRBJ1-6	TGTGCCTGGAGTAGGGGACAGGAGGGAAATTCACCCCTCCACTTT	CAWSRGQEGNSPLHF
.	TRBV27	.	TRBJ1-5	TGTGCCAGCAGTTTTGCAGGGTTCGGGCAGCCCCAGCATTTT	CASSFAGFGQPQHF
.	TRBV5-6	once	TRBJ1-2	TGTGCCAGCAGCTTTCGTTCAGGGAAAAACTATGGCTACACCTTC	CASSFRSGKNYGYTF
TRBD1	TRBV30	.	TRBJ1-2	TGTGCCTGGACCCTCCCGGGACAGGGAATTGGCTACACCTTC	CAWTLPGQGIGYTF
TRBD1	TRBV11-2	.	TRBJ2-7	TGTGCCAGCAGCTTTAGGGACAGGGGTAAGGAGCAGTACTTC	CASSFRDRGKEQYF
TRBD1	TRBV5-6	.	TRBJ2-1	TGTGCCAGCAGCTCCGGGACAGGGGGCGATGAGCAGTTCTTC	CASSSGTGGDEQFF
TRBD1	TRBV29-1	.	TRBJ1-2	TGCAGCGTACTGACAGGGAACTATGGCTACACCTTC	CSVLTGNYGYTF
.	TRBV6-5	few	TRBJ1-1	TGTGCCAGCAGTTACCATACAGGGCGGACTGAAGCTTTCTTT	CASSYHTGRTEAFF
TRBD2	TRBV5-1	few	TRBJ2-7	TGCGCCAGCAGCTTGGAGAGCGGACTAGCTAGGATCTACGAGCAGTACTTC	CASSLESGLARIYEQYF
TRBD2	TRBV28	once	TRBJ2-3	TGTGCCACCCTTAGTCTAGCGGGGGGCCCAGATACGCAGTATTTT	CATLSLAGGPDTQYF
.	TRBV3-1/TRBV3-2	.	TRBJ2-7	TGTGCCAGCAGCCAAGCTTCCTACGAGCAGTACTTC	CASSQASYEQYF
.	TRBV20-1	.	TRBJ2-3	TGCAGTGCTAGAGATGCGAATACGCAGTATTTT	CSARDANTQYF
TRBD2	TRBV10-3	.	TRBJ2-2	TGTGCCATTTGGAGTAGCGGGGGGGCCGGGGAGCTGTTTTTT	CAIWSSGGAGELFF
.	TRBV2	.	TRBJ1-1	TGTGCCAGCAGGGGCCAGGGTAGGAACACTGAAGCTTTCTTT	CASRGQGRNTEAFF
.	TRBV5-4	.	TRBJ1-2	TGTGCCAGCAGCCCAGACAGCTATGGCTACACCTTC	CASSPDSYGYTF
.	TRBV18	.	TRBJ2-7	TGTGCCAGCTCACCGGGTGAAGGCGGGTTGTACGAGCAGTACTTC	CASSPGEGGLYEQYF
TRBD1	TRBV2	once	TRBJ2-7	TGTGCCAGCAGTTGGACAGGGAAAAGCTACGAGCAGTACTTC	CASSWTGKSYEQYF
TRBD1	TRBV7-9	once	TRBJ2-6	TGTGCCAGCAGCCCCGAGACAGGGCGGCCTGGGGCCAACGTCCTGACTTTC	CASSPETGRPGANVLTF
TRBD1	TRBV20-1	.	TRBJ2-2	TGCAGTGCTAGTCGAGGACAGGGGATGAACGGGGAGCTGTTTTTT	CSASRGQGMNGELFF
.	TRBV2	.	TRBJ1-2	TGTGCCAGCCGACAGTTAAACTATGGCTACACCTTC	CASRQLNYGYTF
TRBD1	TRBV6-5	.	TRBJ2-2	TGTGCCAGCTCCGGGACAGCAAACACCGGGGAGCTGTTTTTT	CASSGTANTGELFF
TRBD1	TRBV2	.	TRBJ1-2	TGTGCCAGCAGTGAGGCCGGGACAGAACTCTATGGCTACACCTTC	CASSEAGTELYGYTF
.	TRBV9	.	TRBJ1-2	TGTGCCAGCAGCACCTCGACAGGTACTAACTATGGCTACACCTTC	CASSTSTGTNYGYTF
TRBD1	TRBV5-1	once	TRBJ1-2	TGCGCCAGCAGCCCTGGACAGGTTGGGACCTATGGCTACACCTTC	CASSPGQVGTYGYTF
TRBD1	TRBV18	.	TRBJ1-1	TGTGCCAGCTCACCACTATCCGAGACAGGGGGCATGAACACTGAAGCTTTCTTT	CASSPLSETGGMNTEAFF
.	TRBV30	once	TRBJ2-1	TGTGCCTCCCGGAGGGGGCCGGGGGAGCAGTTCTTC	CASRRGPGEQFF
TRBD1	TRBV27	.	TRBJ1-1	TGTGCCAGCAGTCTGCAGGGGGAGATCCGTACTGAAGCTTTCTTT	CASSLQGEIRTEAFF
.	TRBV19	.	TRBJ1-2	TGTGCCAGTAGTGTGACATCTAACTATGGCTACACCTTC	CASSVTSNYGYTF
.	TRBV18	few	TRBJ1-4	TGTGCCAGCTCACCACCCCCTGCGGGCGCTGATGAAAAACTGTTTTTT	CASSPPPAGADEKLFF
TRBD2	TRBV5-1	.	TRBJ2-5	TGCGCCAGCAGCTTCCCCGGGGGGGCGGAAGAGACCCAGTACTTC	CASSFPGGAEETQYF
.	TRBV3-1/TRBV3-2	.	TRBJ1-1	TGTGCCAGCAGCCCCAACCCTGGCGGGAGGGTAGGAGCTTTCTTT	CASSPNPGGRVGAFF
.	TRBV6-5	.	TRBJ1-3	TGTGCCAGCAGTTACGGAGGGGACGTTGGAAACACCATATATTTT	CASSYGGDVGNTIYF
.	TRBV2	.	TRBJ2-7	TGTGCCAGCAGGGTGAACACCTACGAGCAGTACTTC	CASRVNTYEQYF
TRBD1	TRBV19	.	TRBJ2-7	TGTGCCAGCGAGGCACCGGGACAGGGTGGCCACGAGCAGTACTTC	CASEAPGQGGHEQYF
.	TRBV5-1	.	TRBJ1-1	TGCGCCAGCAGCTTTGCCGGTAACACTGAAGCTTTCTTT	CASSFAGNTEAFF
.	TRBV28	.	TRBJ1-1	TGTGCCAGCAGTCTAGAACAGGGTGGCGCTTTCTTT	CASSLEQGGAFF
.	TRBV30	.	TRBJ1-5	TGTGCCTTTGCGGGAGGAAATCAGCCCCAGCATTTT	CAFAGGNQPQHF
.	TRBV9	once	TRBJ2-2	TGTGCCAGCAGCGTAGGGGGGGTGGGGGACACCGGGGAGCTGTTTTTT	CASSVGGVGDTGELFF
.	TRBV6-5	.	TRBJ1-2	TGTGCCAGCAGCCCGACTTCAGGGTCCTATGGCTACACCTTC	CASSPTSGSYGYTF
TRBD2	TRBV2	.	TRBJ2-2	TGTGCCAGCAAGGCTAGCGGGGCGGGCGGGGAGCTGTTTTTT	CASKASGAGGELFF
.	TRBV10-3	.	TRBJ1-1	TGTGCCATCCGACAGGATAACACTGAAGCTTTCTTT	CAIRQDNTEAFF
TRBD1	TRBV12-3/TRBV12-4	.	TRBJ1-2	TGTGCCAGCAGCTCCGGGACAGCTTATGGCTACACCTTC	CASSSGTAYGYTF
.	TRBV5-1	.	TRBJ1-2	TGCGCCAGCAGCTTGGCGGCAGGGGATACCTTCTATGGCTACACCTTC	CASSLAAGDTFYGYTF
TRBD1	TRBV2	.	TRBJ1-4	TGTGCCAGCAGCATACAGGGGGCGGCTGAAAAACTGTTTTTT	CASSIQGAAEKLFF
.	TRBV6-6	.	TRBJ1-1	TGTGCCAGCGTAGGGGAAGGAGTAACTGAAGCTTTCTTT	CASVGEGVTEAFF
.	TRBV27	few	TRBJ2-1	TGTGCCAGCAGTTACTCTAGCTACAATGAGCAGTTCTTC	CASSYSSYNEQFF
.	TRBV19	.	TRBJ1-1	TGTGCCAGTAGCGTGACAGCCCTGAACACTGAAGCTTTCTTT	CASSVTALNTEAFF
.	TRBV25-1	.	TRBJ1-6	TGTGCCAGCAGGGTAGGGGCAGGTGGCTCACCCCTCCACTTT	CASRVGAGGSPLHF
TRBD2	TRBV6-5	.	TRBJ2-7	TGTGCCAGCAGCTTCTGGGGCGGGGGTACCAACGAGCAGTACTTC	CASSFWGGGTNEQYF
.	TRBV2	.	TRBJ2-2	TGTGCCAGCAGTGAGAGGGGGTTTAACACCGGGGAGCTGTTTTTT	CASSERGFNTGELFF
.	TRBV19	.	TRBJ1-1	TGTGCCAGTAGTATAACCGGGATGGGTGCTTTTGGGCAGAACACTGAAGCTTTCTTT	CASSITGMGAFGQNTEAFF
.	TRBV10-3	.	TRBJ2-6	TGTGCCATCAGTGAGGACAGCTCTGGGGCCAACGTCCTGACTTTC	CAISEDSSGANVLTF
.	TRBV7-2	few	TRBJ2-7	TGTGCCAGCAGCTTTCCCCTTGCGGGGCAGCAGTACTTC	CASSFPLAGQQYF
TRBD1	TRBV5-1	.	TRBJ1-1	TGCGCCAGCAGCCCCACACCGGACAGGGACACTGAAGCTTTCTTT	CASSPTPDRDTEAFF
.	TRBV27	few	TRBJ2-7	TGTGCCAGCAGCCGGGCAGGGGAGCAGTACTTC	CASSRAGEQYF
TRBD2	TRBV19	once	TRBJ2-3	TGTGCCAGTAGTGGCGGAAGGACTAGCGGGACAGATACGCAGTATTTT	CASSGGRTSGTDTQYF